Following are 30 T cell receptor beta chains from one sample sequenced in a study of blood T cell repertoires in COVID-19. TCRdb keeps only in-frame clones here, not all; method: immunoSEQ multiplex PCR. Of 250,000 to 300,000 clones in the sample, approximately 85% were seen once. Specimen: peripheral blood. These receptors came from a man aged 45-65 years with active or convalescent COVID-19.

The J gene is TRBJ2-5, the V gene TRBV13; TRBD2 aligns across 13 bases. The CDR3 totals 17 residues. CDR1 is PRHDT, CDR2 FYEKMQ, per germline (reference sequence). The junction had 11 bases not matched to a gene; V was cut back by 5 bases and J by 5 bases. The CDR3 protein is CASSTSGTSGTSETQYF. CDR3 bases: TGTGCCAGCAGCACCTCCGGGACTAGCGGGACGAGTGAGACCCAGTACTTC.

The chain couples TRBV5-6 to TRBJ1-1; D is possibly TRBD1 (5 bases). Trimming pared 1 base from V and 4 bases from J, leaving 11 bases between. Germline V CDR1 and CDR2: SGHDT, YYEEEE. The CDR3 extends over 14 amino acids. CDR3 sequence: CASSLLGEATEAFF. CDR3 sequence (DNA): TGTGCCAGCAGCTTGTTAGGGGAGGCCACTGAAGCTTTCTTT.

This chain connects TRBV19 to TRBJ1-4; 7 bases are shared with TRBD1. The CDR3 totals 14 residues. V gave up 6 bases and J gave up 6 bases; unmatched junction bases: 7. Germline CDR1 LNHDA, CDR2 SQIVND (reference sequence). CDR3 residues: CASRKTGQHEKLFF. In DNA, the CDR3 is TGTGCCAGTAGGAAGACAGGGCAGCATGAAAAACTGTTTTTT.

This rearrangement joins TRBV11-2 to TRBJ2-7; 7 bases map to TRBD2. The germline V gene has CDR1 SGHAT and CDR2 FQNNGV. The CDR3 totals 15 residues. V was pared by 1 base and J by 3 bases, with 6 bases of the junction left unmatched. CDR3 coding DNA: TGTGCCAGCAGCTTAGGGGCGGGAGCGGGCTACGAGCAGTACTTC. Its translation is CASSLGAGAGYEQYF.

This clone has just a few counts. This chain joins TRBV6-5 and TRBJ2-1; D possibly corresponds to TRBD2 (6 bases). The V gene's germline CDR1 is MNHEY and CDR2 SVGAGI. Between the trimmed V and J ends, which lost 2 bases and 6 bases, there was a span of 8 bases. The CDR3 totals 13 residues. CDR3 sequence: CASSYGTSNEQFF. DNA for the CDR3: TGTGCCAGCAGTTACGGGACTTCCAATGAGCAGTTCTTC.

The V gene is TRBV30, the J gene TRBJ2-4, with D tentatively TRBD2 (5 bases). V shed 2 bases and J shed 3 bases, with 11 bases lying between them. There are 14 residues in the CDR3. The V gene's germline CDR1 is GTSNPN and CDR2 SVGIG (reference sequence). The CDR3 DNA reads TGTGCCTGGAGTAGAGGGCGTGGCAAAAACATTCAGTACTTC. Its translation is CAWSRGRGKNIQYF.

The chain has TRBV7-2 and TRBJ1-6; D unresolved. The CDR3 is 15 amino acids. Germline-derived CDR1 and CDR2 are SGHTA and FQGNSA. Trimming took 2 bases from V and 10 from J, leaving 15 bases between them. CDR3 sequence reads: CASSLFSPQPSPLHF. DNA for the CDR3: TGTGCCAGCAGCTTATTTAGCCCCCAGCCCTCACCCCTCCACTTT.

The chain employs TRBV5-4 and TRBJ2-4; no definite D call. Trimming cost V 5 bases and J 8 bases, with 14 bases left between them. Germline CDR1 and CDR2: SGHNT and YYREEE (reference sequence). CDR3 size: 13 residues. CDR3 loop: CASSFTGFDIQYF. The CDR3 region has the DNA TGTGCCAGCAGTTTCACTGGTTTTGACATTCAGTACTTC.

This chain uses TRBV30 with TRBJ1-2; unclear D gene. The CDR3 consists of 14 residues. From germline, CDR1 is GTSNPN and CDR2 SVGIG (reference sequence). The V gene lost 3 bases and the J gene lost 2 bases, with 13 bases spanning the gap. The CDR3 DNA follows: TGTGCCTGGAGCCCACCGGGGAACAACTATGGCTACACCTTC. It encodes CAWSPPGNNYGYTF.

The chain carries TRBV3-1 (or the pseudogene TRBV3-2) and TRBJ2-4; no reliable D call. Trimming stripped 0 bases from V and 0 bases from J, with 9 bases between. The CDR3 sequence is 16 residues long. Germline lookup yields CDR1 LGHDT and CDR2 YNNKEL (reference sequence). The CDR3 DNA sequence: TGTGCCAGCAGCCAAGATACGGAGTTAGCCAAAAACATTCAGTACTTC. This sequence encodes CASSQDTELAKNIQYF.

This clone was detected a few times. The chain carries TRBV27 and TRBJ2-1, with TRBD2 identical over 14 bases. Germline V lookup: CDR1 MNHEY, CDR2 SMNVEV (reference sequence). CDR3 length: 19 amino acids. V gave up 5 bases and J gave up 1 base; unmatched junction bases: 10. This chain's CDR3 is CASSQPGLAGVGSYNEQFF. The CDR3 region has the DNA TGTGCCAGCAGTCAACCGGGACTAGCGGGAGTCGGGTCCTACAATGAGCAGTTCTTC.

The chain uses TRBV7-3 and TRBJ2-5, with TRBD1 identical over 10 bases. Germline trimming cut 0 bases from V and 4 bases from J; bases unmatched to any gene: 8. There are 17 residues in the CDR3. Germline CDR1 SGHTA, CDR2 FQGTGA. In nucleotides, the CDR3 is TGTGCCAGCAGCTTAACCTCCGGGACAGGGGTCGGAGAGACCCAGTACTTC. It yields the protein CASSLTSGTGVGETQYF.

This chain's CDR3 is CASSLRWKGQFRTEQYF. The CDR3 region has the DNA TGTGCCAGCAGTTTACGTTGGAAGGGACAGTTTCGGACCGAGCAGTACTTC. The chain is built from TRBV27 and TRBJ2-7; TRBD1 agrees at 7 bases. Germline CDR1 and CDR2: MNHEY and SMNVEV (reference sequence). This CDR3 is built from 17 residues. The trim removed 2 bases at V and 6 bases at J, leaving 16 bases unmatched.

The rearrangement links TRBV28 to TRBJ1-1; D is undetermined. Trimming removed 2 bases at V and 6 bases at J, with 10 bases between. CDR1 and CDR2 (germline): MDHEN, SYDVKM. This CDR3 has 13 residues. The CDR3 DNA sequence: TGTGCCAGCAGTTTAGTCCTGGGCGCTGAAGCTTTCTTT. Translating it yields CASSLVLGAEAFF.

CDR3 sequence reads: CASSPSRTGLNYGYTF. CDR3 DNA: TGCGCCAGCAGCCCGTCCCGGACAGGTCTCAACTATGGCTACACCTTC. This chain connects TRBV4-3 to TRBJ1-2; TRBD1 aligns across 7 bases. Germline CDR1 reads LGHNA; CDR2 reads YSLEER. This CDR3 is built from 16 residues. The ends lost 4 bases at V and 2 bases at J; junction bases unmatched: 10.

This clone has only one observation. The chain has TRBV28 and TRBJ1-2; 12 nucleotides match TRBD1. After removal of 4 bases from V and 10 bases from J, the junction contained 13 bases not matched to a gene. The CDR3 is 16 residues long. From germline, CDR1 is MDHEN and CDR2 SYDVKM. DNA of the CDR3: TGTGCCAGCAGTTCTTCCGGGACAGGGGGCCTACCTAACTACACCTTC. Its protein product is CASSSSGTGGLPNYTF.

The V gene is TRBV5-5, the J gene TRBJ2-1, with 12 nucleotides matching TRBD2. V lost 2 bases and J lost 2; bases outside the gene matches: 11. The CDR3 contains 19 residues. The V gene's germline CDR1 is SGHKS and CDR2 YYEKEE (reference sequence). CDR3 residues: CASSLSGTSGLEAYNEQFF. CDR3 DNA sequence: TGTGCCAGCAGCTTATCCGGGACTAGCGGGTTAGAGGCCTACAATGAGCAGTTCTTC.

The chain recombines TRBV29-1 with TRBJ1-4; D is unclear. The V and J ends lost 5 bases and 8 bases respectively, with 15 bases between them. Germline values: CDR1 SQVTM, CDR2 ANQGSEA. CDR3 length: 13 residues. The CDR3 spells CSVRSGGTEKLFF. The CDR3 DNA reads as TGCAGCGTTCGATCCGGTGGTACGGAAAAACTGTTTTTT.

V is TRBV6-1 and J is TRBJ2-7, with 7 bases matching TRBD2. This CDR3 spans 13 amino acids. The germline V gene encodes CDR1 MNHNS and CDR2 SASEGT. Trimming at V came to 3 bases and at J to 2 bases, leaving 1 base not matched to a gene. The CDR3 bases are TGTGCCAGCAGTGACAGCGGGGCCTACGAGCAGTACTTC. Its translation is CASSDSGAYEQYF.

The chain couples TRBV2 to TRBJ1-4, with 7 nucleotides matching TRBD1. With 6 bases clipped from V and 8 bases from J, the junction kept 9 bases outside the gene matches. Germline V gene lookup returns CDR1 SNHLY and CDR2 FYNNEI. The CDR3 has 14 amino acids. The CDR3 DNA reads TGTGCCAGCAGAGGTAGACAGGGTGGGGAAAAACTGTTTTTT. It yields the protein CASRGRQGGEKLFF.

The V and J genes are TRBV2 and TRBJ2-2, with 7 positions matching TRBD1. The germline V gene encodes CDR1 SNHLY and CDR2 FYNNEI. This CDR3 comprises 13 residues. Trimming cost V 6 bases and J 6 bases; bases outside gene matches: 4. CDR3 region: CASSGQEAGELFF. DNA for the CDR3: TGTGCCAGCAGCGGACAGGAGGCCGGGGAGCTGTTTTTT.

The V and J genes are TRBV28 and TRBJ2-3; 10 bases fit TRBD1. The CDR3 extends over 16 amino acids. Germline V gene sequence: CDR1 MDHEN, CDR2 SYDVKM. The junction had 6 bases not matched to a gene; V was cut back by 2 bases and J by 4 bases. The chain's CDR3 is CASSLLPGTGADTQYF. The CDR3 DNA follows: TGTGCCAGCAGTTTACTCCCCGGGACAGGGGCAGATACGCAGTATTTT.

This CDR3 reads CASSERGRETKGPQHF. The DNA for the CDR3 is TGTGCCAGCAGTGAAAGGGGCAGGGAAACCAAGGGGCCCCAGCATTTT. The chain uses TRBV2 and TRBJ1-5; TRBD1 is a possible D gene (5 bases). V lost 2 bases and J lost 9, with 20 bases in between. This CDR3 comprises 16 residues. Germline V CDR1 and CDR2: SNHLY, FYNNEI.

The rearrangement uses TRBV6-5 and TRBJ2-7; TRBD2 agrees at 9 bases. Trimming took 6 bases from V and 5 from J; bases not matched to a gene: 5. Germline V lookup: CDR1 MNHEY, CDR2 SVGAGI. There are 13 residues in the CDR3. CDR3 loop: CASSPGGRDEQYF. CDR3 bases: TGTGCCAGCAGCCCCGGCGGGAGGGACGAGCAGTACTTC.

This rearrangement joins TRBV20-1 to TRBJ2-7, with 7 bases that match TRBD2. Trimming at V came to 3 bases and at J to 1 base, leaving 6 bases not matched to a gene. Germline V gene data show CDR1 as DFQATT and CDR2 as SNEGSKA (reference sequence). The CDR3 extends over 14 amino acids. CDR3 sequence: CSASGLAASYEQYF. The CDR3 bases are TGCAGTGCTAGTGGCCTAGCGGCTTCCTACGAGCAGTACTTC.

The chain carries TRBV20-1 and TRBJ2-5, with unresolved D. This CDR3 region has 11 residues. Germline V gene sequence: CDR1 DFQATT, CDR2 SNEGSKA (reference sequence). Trimming took 5 bases from V and 2 from J, leaving 6 bases between them. The DNA of the CDR3 is TGCAGTGCTGCGGAGCAAGAGACCCAGTACTTC. Encoded protein: CSAAEQETQYF.

V usage is TRBV16 and J usage is TRBJ2-7, with 8 bases identical to TRBD1. V was pared by 4 bases and J by 3 bases, with 11 bases of the junction left unmatched. Germline lookup yields CDR1 KGHSY and CDR2 FQNENV. The CDR3 covers 16 residues. In nucleotides, the CDR3 is TGTGCCAGCAGCCCAACCCCCGGGACAGGCCACTACGAGCAGTACTTC. It codes for CASSPTPGTGHYEQYF. The full variable domain, rest sourced from reference TRBV16 and TRBJ2-7, is GEEVAQTPKHLVRGEGQKAKLYCAPIKGHSYVFWYQQVLKNEFKFLISFQNENVFDETGMPKERFSAKCLPNSPCSLEIQATKLEDSAVYFCASSPTPGTGHYEQYFGPGTRLTVT.

This sequence joins TRBV29-1 and TRBJ1-2, with D maybe TRBD1 (6 bases). Germline-derived CDR1 and CDR2 are SQVTM and ANQGSEA. Trimming stripped 7 bases from V and 0 bases from J, with 15 bases between. The CDR3 covers 14 residues. The CDR3 sequence: CSGSADSSNYGYTF. DNA of the CDR3: TGCAGCGGAAGCGCGGACAGCTCTAACTATGGCTACACCTTC.

The rearrangement uses TRBV19 and TRBJ1-5; D remains ambiguous. Deletions cut 7 bases from V and 1 base from J, with 14 bases between. The CDR3 length is 15 residues. Germline-derived CDR1 and CDR2 are LNHDA and SQIVND (reference sequence). CDR3 sequence: CASTLNFVSNQPQHF. The CDR3 DNA reads TGTGCCAGTACCCTCAACTTTGTAAGCAATCAGCCCCAGCATTTT.

V is TRBV7-9 and J is TRBJ1-1; 8 bases match TRBD1. With 5 bases clipped from V and 1 base from J, the junction kept 6 bases outside the gene matches. The germline gives CDR1 SEHNR, CDR2 FQNEAQ (reference sequence). The CDR3 is 15 residues long. The CDR3 sequence: CASSPRQGANTEAFF. The CDR3, as DNA: TGTGCCAGCAGCCCACGTCAGGGGGCGAACACTGAAGCTTTCTTT.